This TCR beta chain was identified during a study of T cells in Graves' hyperthyroidism and ophthalmopathy. Study outcomes and limitations: Classification by a 13 V-J model distinguished ophthalmopathy from stable hyperthyroidism. Prediction of ophthalmopathy progression came a median around 6 months pre-onset.

This clonotype was detected many times. Its antigen remains unknown. The CDR3 is made up of 14 amino acids. Deletions cut 1 base from V and 6 bases from J, with 12 bases between. Looked up from germline, CDR1 is DFQATT and CDR2 is SNEGSKA (reference sequence). Amplified TCR beta CDR3 regions derived from RNA transcripts. Carried out on the TCR CDR3, a first-round RT-PCR used the HTBI primer set. Using its own MiXCR run on the multiplex PCR reads, TCRdb lists one record per CDR3 protein. In the table there are about 360,000 distinct CDR3 sequences, roughly 13% of which are singletons. This sequence joins TRBV20-1 and TRBJ2-2, with a tentative D call TRBD2 (6 bases). What was sequenced was blood. The sequence derives from a woman between 18 and 29 years old with Graves' hyperthyroidism. The CDR3, as DNA: TGCAGTGCTAGAGCATGGGGGGACGCCGGGGAGCTGTTTTTT. The encoded protein is CSARAWGDAGELFF.